This record concerns one TCR beta chain sequence. Its antigen is unidentified. Under the authors' procedure: Differences in CDR3 between clinicopathological groups were drawn on to build a classifier intended to discriminate distant-metastatic papillary thyroid cancer patients. TCRdb re-called the PCR reads through MiXCR. The V and J calls come from TCRdb's annotation, not from the publication. The sample yields about 30,000 clones, less than 30% seen once. These data are taken from a study of metastatic and nonmetastatic thyroid tumors. Study context: A comparison of repertoires was made across blood and tumor or nodule tissue from malignant and benign thyroid patients. Study-level results: According to reports, the diversity of TCR beta was significantly higher in malignant thyroid tumors than in benign nodules, and this held in both blood and tumor samples.

No treatment of any kind had been given to any patient before thyroid surgery. Germline values: CDR1 MDHEN, CDR2 SYDVKM. V was cut by 7 bases and J by 2 bases, with 19 bases left in between. The CDR3 spans 16 residues. Sequenced material: blood. The clonotype originates from a female donor with papillary thyroid cancer or a benign thyroid nodule (not recorded which). Some clones in this sample may be carry-over from other donors' samples. The rearrangement joins TRBV28 to TRBJ2-3, with D possibly matching TRBD2 (6 bases). As DNA, the CDR3 is TGTGCCAGCACCATAGGTGCGGGATGTTTCACAGATACGCAGTATTTT. It yields the protein CASTIGAGCFTDTQYF.